Given below is one T cell receptor (beta chain) in context. This sample is part of a study of T cell changes during pregnancy in multiple sclerosis. Repertoires were generated with immunoSEQ multiplex PCR, while TCRdb's copy carries only in-frame clones and drops some. The data show 36,000 or so clones, around nine tenths seen once. Germline assignment: CDR1 SGDLS and CDR2 YYNGEE. This CDR3 is built from 15 residues. V lost 0 bases, J lost 6 bases, and 5 bases stayed unmatched. The source was CD8+ T cells from peripheral blood mononuclear cells, collected in the third trimester of pregnancy. This clonotype was obtained from a female donor with multiple sclerosis, enrolled in a pregnancy study. This chain connects TRBV9 to TRBJ2-7; 11 positions match TRBD1. CDR3 residues: CASSVEFGTGGEQYF. DNA of the CDR3: TGTGCCAGCAGCGTAGAGTTTGGGACAGGGGGCGAGCAGTACTTC.